The sample holds a few counts of the clone carrying this T cell receptor beta chain. TCRdb processed the 5' RACE reads anew with MiXCR; each CDR3 protein has one entry. The sample consists of 300,000 to 400,000 distinct CDR3 sequences, around 28% of them appearing once. Germline assignment: CDR1 SGDLS and CDR2 YYNGEE. The V gene end was trimmed by 3 bases and the J gene end by 0 bases; junction bases not matched to a gene: 12. This CDR3 is 18 amino acids long. The sample comes from a study of T-cell memory formation after mild COVID-19. Sequencing was performed on PBMCs or a T cell subset sorted from them (not recorded which). This clonotype was sampled from an adult woman who had mild COVID-19 (a few samples of this study predate the infection). Cell type and time point are not known. The chain joins TRBV9 to TRBJ2-1; 7 bases fit TRBD2. The CDR3 coding sequence is TGTGCCAGCAGCGGACGGATTAGCGGGTCCGACTCCTACAATGAGCAGTTCTTC. Translation: CASSGRISGSDSYNEQFF.